The source of this T cell receptor beta chain is a study of early T cells in non-severe SARS-CoV-2 infection. TCRdb fed the 5' RACE reads into MiXCR, producing one record per CDR3 protein. This sample has 85,000 to 95,000 distinct CDR3 sequences, with approximately 14% found just once. This clonotype appeared a few times. One end of the junction does not line up with germline, which may come from a read error. The CDR3 is 12 amino acids. Germline V lookup: CDR1 MNHEY, CDR2 SVGEGT. The clonotype comes from an adult who was a healthcare worker with PCR-confirmed SARS-CoV-2 infection or an uninfected control (not recorded which). Input material: whole blood. The chain recombines TRBV6-2 or TRBV6-3 with TRBJ1-5; D is ambiguous. The CDR3 bases are TGTGCCAGCAGGGGCGTAAATCAGCCCCAGCTTTTT. Amino acid sequence: CASRGVNQPQLF.